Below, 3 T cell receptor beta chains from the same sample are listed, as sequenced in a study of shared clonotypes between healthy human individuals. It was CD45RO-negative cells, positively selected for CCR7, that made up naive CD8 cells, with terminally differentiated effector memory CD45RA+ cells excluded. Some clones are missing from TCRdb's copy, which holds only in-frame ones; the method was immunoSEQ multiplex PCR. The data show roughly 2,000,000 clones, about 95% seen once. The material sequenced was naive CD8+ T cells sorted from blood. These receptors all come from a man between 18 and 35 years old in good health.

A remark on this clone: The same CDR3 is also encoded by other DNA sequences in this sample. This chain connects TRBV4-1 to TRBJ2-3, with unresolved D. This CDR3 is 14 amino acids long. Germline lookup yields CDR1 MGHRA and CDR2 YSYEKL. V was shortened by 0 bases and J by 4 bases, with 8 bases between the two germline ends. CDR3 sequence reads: CASSQDSRADTQYF. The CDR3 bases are TGCGCCAGCAGCCAAGATAGTAGGGCAGATACGCAGTATTTT.

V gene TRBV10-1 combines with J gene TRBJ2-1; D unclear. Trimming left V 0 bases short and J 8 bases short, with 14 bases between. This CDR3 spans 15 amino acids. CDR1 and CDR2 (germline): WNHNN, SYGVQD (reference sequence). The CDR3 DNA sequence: TGCGCCAGCAGTGAGTCTTGGGATCGAAGGCATGAGCAGTTCTTC. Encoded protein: CASSESWDRRHEQFF.

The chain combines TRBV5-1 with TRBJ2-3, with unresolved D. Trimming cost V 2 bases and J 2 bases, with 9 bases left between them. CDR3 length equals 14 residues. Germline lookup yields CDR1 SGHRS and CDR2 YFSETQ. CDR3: CASSLHYFTDTQYF. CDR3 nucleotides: TGCGCCAGCAGCTTACACTATTTCACAGATACGCAGTATTTT.